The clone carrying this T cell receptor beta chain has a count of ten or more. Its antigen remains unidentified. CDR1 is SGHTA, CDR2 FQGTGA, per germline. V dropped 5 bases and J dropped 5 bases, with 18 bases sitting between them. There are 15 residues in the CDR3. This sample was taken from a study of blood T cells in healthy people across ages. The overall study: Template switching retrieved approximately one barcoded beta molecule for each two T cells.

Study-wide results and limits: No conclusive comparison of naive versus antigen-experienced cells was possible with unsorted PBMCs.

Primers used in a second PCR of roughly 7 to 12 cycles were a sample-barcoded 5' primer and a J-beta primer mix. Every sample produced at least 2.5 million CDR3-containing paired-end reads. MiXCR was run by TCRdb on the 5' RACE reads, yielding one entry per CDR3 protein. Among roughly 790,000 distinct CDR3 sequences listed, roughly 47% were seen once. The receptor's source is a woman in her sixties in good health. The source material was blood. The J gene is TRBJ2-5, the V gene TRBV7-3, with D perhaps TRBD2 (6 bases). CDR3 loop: CASSGSGLRLETQYF. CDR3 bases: TGTGCCAGCAGCGGGTCGGGACTCCGGCTCGAGACCCAGTACTTC.